These 8 T cell receptor beta chains originate from one sample sequenced in a study of regulatory T cells in long-lasting Graves disease. The sample's time point: newly diagnosed GD, antithyroid drugs for less than 3 months. PBMC RNA served as the TCR library source. TCR beta libraries were built with iRepertoire HTBI primers and Arm-PCR of CDR3 regions. TCRdb re-analysed the multiplex PCR reads in MiXCR, keeping a single row per CDR3 protein. The profile shows about 530,000 distinct CDR3 sequences, roughly a sixth of them singletons. The data were also submitted as part of a second study, on T cells in Graves' hyperthyroidism and ophthalmopathy.

Source: peripheral blood mononuclear cells (PBMCs), taken at new diagnosis, from a patient treated with antithyroid drugs. All receptors derive from a woman aged 35-60 years with Graves disease.

The CDR3 DNA sequence: TGTGCCAGCAGCCTGGACATGTACAATGAGCAGTTCTTC. It encodes CASSLDMYNEQFF. V and J are TRBV28 and TRBJ2-1; D is possibly TRBD1 (5 bases). The CDR3 sequence is 13 residues long. V was cut by 6 bases and J by 4 bases, with 10 bases left in between. The germline V gene encodes CDR1 MDHEN and CDR2 SYDVKM.

This clonotype has at least ten counts. The rearrangement links TRBV12-3 or TRBV12-4 to TRBJ2-7; D is perhaps TRBD2 (7 bases). The CDR3 is 14 amino acids. With 4 bases removed from V and 4 bases from J, the gap between germline ends came to 14 bases. Written as DNA, the CDR3 is TGTGCCAGCAGTTGGGGGGGCAGGCAGTACGAGCAGTACTTC. Its translation: CASSWGGRQYEQYF.

This clonotype was seen only a few times. V and J are TRBV29-1 and TRBJ1-4, with 9 bases matching TRBD1. The V and J ends lost 6 bases and 8 bases, in that order; junction bases with no gene match: 7. CDR1 is SQVTM and CDR2 is ANQGSEA in the germline V gene. The CDR3 spans 13 residues. The CDR3: CSVAQGAKEKLFF. The CDR3 DNA sequence: TGCAGCGTGGCACAGGGGGCGAAGGAAAAACTGTTTTTT.

In its sample, this clonotype was seen a few times. The gene calls are TRBV9 and TRBJ1-3; D ambiguous. Germline V CDR1 and CDR2: SGDLS, YYNGEE. The V end lost 4 bases, the J end lost 3 bases, and 14 bases lay between the germline ends. CDR3 length equals 15 residues. CDR3 residues: CASSHTSGVGNTIYF. The CDR3 nucleotides read TGTGCCAGCAGCCATACGTCCGGGGTTGGAAACACCATATATTTT.

There are many counts of this clonotype. The genes are TRBV3-1 and TRBJ1-5; no clear D gene. V was cut by 0 bases and J by 0 bases, with 6 bases left in between. This CDR3 has 15 amino acids. Germline-derived CDR1 and CDR2 are LGHDT and YNNKEL (reference sequence). This chain's CDR3 is CASSQESYSNQPQHF. The CDR3 nucleotides are TGTGCCAGCAGCCAAGAGTCCTATAGCAATCAGCCCCAGCATTTT.

This clonotype was seen repeatedly, ten times or more. The V and J genes are TRBV20-1 and TRBJ2-7, with 7 bases aligning to TRBD1. Germline V CDR1 and CDR2: DFQATT, SNEGSKA (reference sequence). V shed 6 bases, J shed 3 bases, and the junction held 14 bases outside the gene matches. The CDR3 loop spans 15 amino acids. The CDR3 nucleotides read TGCAGTGCATCACCCGTCGGACAGGTGGGCTACGAGCAGTACTTC. Translation: CSASPVGQVGYEQYF.

The table lists this clonotype with a few counts. The CDR3 sequence: CASSRTVVGNTIYF. In DNA form, the CDR3 reads TGTGCCAGCAGCAGGACAGTTGTAGGAAACACCATATATTTT. The rearrangement links TRBV12-3 or TRBV12-4 to TRBJ1-3; maybe TRBD1 (6 bases). This CDR3 is 14 amino acids long. V lost 6 bases and J 4 bases, leaving 13 bases between the germline ends.

The chain recombines TRBV7-9 with TRBJ2-5, with a tentative D call TRBD2 (6 bases). Germline V CDR1 and CDR2: SEHNR, FQNEAQ (reference sequence). This CDR3 is built from 16 residues. V was clipped by 2 bases and J by 4 bases, with 17 bases between them. For the CDR3, the DNA is TGTGCCAGCAGCTTAACTAGCTGGTCGGAGCGAGAGACCCAGTACTTC. Its protein product is CASSLTSWSERETQYF.